This T cell receptor beta chain derives from a study of cytomegalovirus exposure and HLA in healthy donors. Study-wide results and caveats: There were some V segments, including TRBV6-2 and TRBV6-3, excluded as indistinguishable. A later analysis found TCR association rates differed by HLA locus, highest for DRB1 and lowest for HLA-C.

Primers: 60 Vbeta forward and 13 Jbeta reverse. Sequenced by immunoSEQ multiplex PCR; TCRdb stores in-frame clones only, minus some. This repertoire shows 150,000 to 200,000 clones, 80% found once; its top ten account for around a tenth. CDR3 length: 10 amino acids. The germline V gene encodes CDR1 GTSNPN and CDR2 SVGIG (reference sequence). V shed 1 base and J shed 7 bases, with 4 bases lying between them. A note on this clone: The target antigen is unknown.

This chain links TRBV30 with TRBJ1-1; D unclear. Sequenced material: PBMCs. The sequence was obtained from a man aged 18 to 29 in good health and CMV-seropositive. The DNA of the CDR3 is TGTGCCTGGAGTGCCCGTGAAGCTTTCTTT. This codes for CAWSAREAFF. Using reference TRBV30 and TRBJ1-1 for the parts outside the CDR3, the full variable domain is SQTIHQWPATLVQPVGSPLSLECTVEGTSNPNLYWYRQAAGRGLQLLFYSVGIGQISSEVPQNLSASRPQDRQFILSSKKLLLSDSGFYLCAWSAREAFFGQGTRLTVV.